Below, 7 T cell receptor beta chains from the same sample are listed, as sequenced in a study of chemoradiotherapy in HPV16-positive cancers. Assay used: immunoSEQ multiplex PCR; TCRdb lists only in-frame clones, some missing. The sample has under 3,000 clones; 80% to 85% are singletons. The specimen was tumor tissue, collected from a patient who underwent chemoradiotherapy. The origin of the receptors is a human donor with HPV-associated anogenital cancer.

J is TRBJ2-2 and V is TRBV10-3; TRBD2 matches at 9 bases. Losses at the gene ends were 4 bases for V and 5 bases for J; bases not matched to a gene: 11. CDR3 length equals 17 residues. Germline lookup yields CDR1 ENHRY and CDR2 SYGVKD. CDR3 loop: CAISGSMTSGITGELFF. The CDR3 DNA follows: TGTGCCATCAGTGGGTCTATGACTAGCGGAATAACCGGGGAGCTGTTTTTT.

V usage is TRBV4-3 and J usage is TRBJ1-5; D not certain. CDR1 and CDR2 (germline): LGHNA, YSLEER. The CDR3 is 14 amino acids. Trimming pared 0 bases from V and 1 base from J, leaving 4 bases between. The CDR3 region is CASSQDLSNQPQHF. In DNA, the CDR3 is TGCGCCAGCAGCCAAGATCTGAGCAATCAGCCCCAGCATTTT.

This chain connects TRBV5-8 to TRBJ2-3, with 10 bases lining up with TRBD2. The CDR3 contains 17 residues. V gave up 1 base and J gave up 5 bases; unmatched junction bases: 10. Looked up from germline, CDR1 is SGHTS and CDR2 is YDEGEE. The CDR3 region has the DNA TGTGCCAGCAGCTTGAGGCCAGCGGGAGGGCCGGGAGATACGCAGTATTTT. Protein sequence: CASSLRPAGGPGDTQYF.

The rearrangement joins TRBV14 to TRBJ2-7; no reliable D call. Between the trimmed V and J ends, which lost 4 bases and 3 bases, there was a span of 4 bases. Per the germline V gene, CDR1 is SGHDN and CDR2 is FVKESK. This CDR3 region has 11 residues. CDR3 in DNA: TGTGCCAGCAGCCTTCTCTACGAGCAGTACTTC. It yields the protein CASSLLYEQYF.

This chain links TRBV7-2 with TRBJ1-1; the D is unclear. The CDR3 totals 14 residues. Trimming left V 4 bases short and J 0 bases short, with 9 bases between. The germline CDR1 and CDR2 sequences are SGHTA and FQGNSA. In DNA, the CDR3 is TGTGCCAGCAGCTCCGGGGTGGTGAACACTGAAGCTTTCTTT. Its translation: CASSSGVVNTEAFF.

This clone was seen just once. V usage is TRBV5-4 and J usage is TRBJ2-2; D remains ambiguous. The V and J ends lost 4 bases and 2 bases respectively, with 9 bases between them. Germline V gene data show CDR1 as SGHNT and CDR2 as YYREEE (reference sequence). This CDR3 spans 14 amino acids. CDR3: CASSPVGNTGELFF. The CDR3 DNA sequence: TGTGCCAGCAGCCCGGTTGGCAACACCGGGGAGCTGTTTTTT.

The V call is TRBV9, the J call TRBJ2-1, with TRBD2 as a possible D gene (6 bases). Germline loops: CDR1 SGDLS, CDR2 YYNGEE. The CDR3 sequence is 14 residues long. Trimming took off 3 bases at V and 3 bases at J, with 10 bases between the two ends. The CDR3 here is CASSAGVDYNEQFF. The CDR3 DNA follows: TGTGCCAGCAGCGCGGGGGTGGACTACAATGAGCAGTTCTTC.